A selection of T cell receptor beta chains follows, all from one sample in a study of T cells in Graves' hyperthyroidism and ophthalmopathy. TCRdb reprocessed the multiplex PCR reads via MiXCR and lists one record per CDR3 protein. The data hold about 420,000 distinct CDR3 sequences, with about an eighth observed a single time. The sequenced material came from blood. The receptors shown here come from a woman between 18 and 29 years old with Graves' hyperthyroidism. The conserved cysteine and the conserved F or W are not part of the CDR3 here. Fields, in order: clone size, V gene, D gene, J gene, CDR3 protein. A D gene is named only where the DNA matches it firmly. A row's size may be missing; if present it is once, few, many or a size class.

clone_size: many; v_call: TRBV20-1; d_call: NA; j_call: TRBJ1-1; cdr3_aa: SARTPGETF
clone_size: many; v_call: TRBV20-1; d_call: NA; j_call: TRBJ1-6; cdr3_aa: SARWEDRPNSPLH
clone_size: many; v_call: TRBV11-2; d_call: NA; j_call: TRBJ2-2; cdr3_aa: ASSSTPGRNTGELF
clone_size: NA; v_call: TRBV7-3; d_call: NA; j_call: TRBJ2-3; cdr3_aa: ASSLTGANTDTQY
clone_size: many; v_call: TRBV10-3; d_call: NA; j_call: TRBJ2-7; cdr3_aa: AISESIHEQY
clone_size: many; v_call: TRBV5-1; d_call: TRBD2; j_call: TRBJ2-7; cdr3_aa: ASTRIAGGFSEQY
clone_size: NA; v_call: TRBV10-3; d_call: NA; j_call: TRBJ2-2; cdr3_aa: AIGAGNTGELF
clone_size: NA; v_call: TRBV19; d_call: NA; j_call: TRBJ2-7; cdr3_aa: ASRMGGEQY
clone_size: many; v_call: TRBV28; d_call: TRBD1; j_call: TRBJ2-7; cdr3_aa: ASSSLVTGIHEQY
clone_size: many; v_call: TRBV30; d_call: NA; j_call: TRBJ1-4; cdr3_aa: AWNPGREKLF
clone_size: many; v_call: TRBV6-1; d_call: TRBD2; j_call: TRBJ2-5; cdr3_aa: ASSHPSGSFRAETQY
clone_size: many; v_call: TRBV12-3/TRBV12-4; d_call: NA; j_call: TRBJ2-7; cdr3_aa: ASTQQGPLYEQY
clone_size: many; v_call: TRBV28; d_call: NA; j_call: TRBJ2-5; cdr3_aa: ASSFSGSGTQY
clone_size: many; v_call: TRBV28; d_call: NA; j_call: TRBJ1-1; cdr3_aa: ASSFPDNPTEAF